This TCR beta chain was obtained from a study of blood T cell repertoires in COVID-19. The overall study: Material from acute and convalescent COVID-19 was sourced from the United States, Italy and Spain. PBMCs, B-cell-depleted T cells, or T cells provided the cDNA or gDNA that made up the material.

Original analysis: Researchers report that nucleated cell counts were estimated from reference gene primer amplification. Some clones are missing from TCRdb's copy, which holds only in-frame ones; the method was immunoSEQ multiplex PCR. V, J and clone size derive from that table, while D and trimming were established from the DNA sequence. This table has around 130,000 clones, approximately 84% appearing once. The length of the CDR3 is 18 residues. Germline V gene lookup returns CDR1 SGHRS and CDR2 YFSETQ. Trimming left V 4 bases short and J 0 bases short, with 22 bases between. Sequencing input: peripheral blood. This receptor was taken from a woman aged 80 or older with acute or convalescent COVID-19. The V gene is TRBV5-1, the J gene TRBJ2-5, with D perhaps matching TRBD1 (6 bases). CDR3 in DNA: TGCGCCAGCAGCCGACAACAGGGACCAACCGTCAACCAAGAGACCCAGTACTTC. This sequence encodes CASSRQQGPTVNQETQYF.